The sequence of this T cell receptor beta chain was determined in a study of blood T cells in healthy people across ages. The wider study: The capture of about one barcoded beta molecule per two T cells was achieved by template switching.

Sample-barcoded 5' priming and a J-beta primer mix drove a second PCR of about 7 to 12 cycles. TCRdb independently ran MiXCR on the 5' RACE reads; one entry per CDR3 protein. This repertoire shows approximately 600,000 distinct CDR3 sequences, 45% to 65% found once; its top ten account for roughly 34%. This clonotype was seen a handful of times. Each sample gave at least 7 million isolated PBMCs. Sequencing was done on a sample of blood. The receptor's source is a man in his 60s in good health.

CDR3 nucleotides: TGCGCCAGCAGTGGCGGCGGGGGGCTGGAAGAGACCCAGTACTTC. It is translated as CASSGGGGLEETQYF. The gene calls are TRBV10-1 and TRBJ2-5; 8 nucleotides line up with TRBD2. The CDR3 has 15 amino acids. Germline CDR1 reads WNHNN; CDR2 reads SYGVQD (reference sequence). V lost 4 bases to trimming and J lost 3 bases; unmatched junction nucleotides: 7.